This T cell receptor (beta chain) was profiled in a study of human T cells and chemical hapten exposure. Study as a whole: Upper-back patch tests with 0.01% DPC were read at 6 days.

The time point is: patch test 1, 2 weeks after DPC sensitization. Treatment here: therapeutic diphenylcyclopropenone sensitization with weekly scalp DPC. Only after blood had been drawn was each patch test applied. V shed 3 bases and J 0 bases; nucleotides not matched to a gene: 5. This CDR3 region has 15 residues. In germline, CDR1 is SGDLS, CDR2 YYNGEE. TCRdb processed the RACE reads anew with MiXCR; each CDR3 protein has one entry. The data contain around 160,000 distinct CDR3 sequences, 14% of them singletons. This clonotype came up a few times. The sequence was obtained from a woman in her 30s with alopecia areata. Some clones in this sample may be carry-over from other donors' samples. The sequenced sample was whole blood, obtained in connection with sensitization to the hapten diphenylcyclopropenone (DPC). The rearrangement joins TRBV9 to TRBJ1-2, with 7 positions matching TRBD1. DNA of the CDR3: TGTGCCAGCAGCGAGGGGGACAGTTCTAACTATGGCTACACCTTC. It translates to CASSEGDSSNYGYTF.